These 20 T cell receptor beta chains came from one sample sequenced in a study of T cells after yellow fever vaccination. MiXCR was run by TCRdb on the 5' RACE reads, yielding one entry per CDR3 protein. In the table there are roughly 260,000 distinct CDR3 sequences, approximately 13% of which are singletons. This sample comprised CD4+ T cells sorted from PBMCs, obtained 45 days after the yellow fever booster vaccination. The receptors here all came from a man in his thirties or forties who received the YFV17D yellow fever vaccine.

The chain carries TRBV19 and TRBJ2-1; 7 bases line up with TRBD2. V lost 4 bases and J lost 8; bases outside the gene matches: 26. Per germline, CDR1 LNHDA and CDR2 SQIVND (reference sequence). This CDR3 has 20 residues. The CDR3 sequence: CASSNRRSSGPTGPHYEQFF. In DNA form, the CDR3 reads TGTGCCAGTAGTAATAGAAGGTCTAGCGGTCCCACCGGGCCACACTATGAGCAGTTCTTC.

This clonotype turned up a few times. V is TRBV7-2 and J is TRBJ1-5; TRBD1 matches 10 bases. J lost 6 bases, V lost 4 bases, and 9 bases had no gene match. CDR1 is SGHTA, CDR2 FQGNSA, per germline. The CDR3 length is 16 residues. The CDR3 DNA reads TGTGCCAGCAGCTACGTCGGGACAGGGGCGGGTCAGCCCCAGCATTTT. Translation: CASSYVGTGAGQPQHF.

This clonotype has just a few counts. The chain uses TRBV7-2 and TRBJ2-5; no reliable D call. Germline-derived CDR1 and CDR2 are SGHTA and FQGNSA. CDR3 size: 14 residues. The ends were cut back, 2 bases at V and 3 bases at J, with 10 bases in the middle. This CDR3 reads CASSLWTGKETQYF. The CDR3 DNA follows: TGTGCCAGCAGCTTATGGACGGGCAAAGAGACCCAGTACTTC.

The chain recombines TRBV4-3 with TRBJ2-5, with a weak D call TRBD2 (7 bases). The germline V and J ends were trimmed by 0 bases and 4 bases, with 15 bases remaining between them. CDR1 and CDR2 from the germline V gene are LGHNA and YSLEER. This CDR3 contains 16 residues. CDR3 nucleotide sequence: TGCGCCAGCAGCCAAGATTGGGGGGCGGGAGTAGAGACCCAGTACTTC. Encoded protein: CASSQDWGAGVETQYF.

This sequence joins TRBV7-8 and TRBJ2-5, with 11 positions matching TRBD2. V lost 2 bases to trimming and J lost 5 bases; unmatched junction nucleotides: 7. Germline assignment: CDR1 SGHVS and CDR2 FQNEAQ. The CDR3 length is 16 residues. The CDR3 nucleotides read TGTGCCAGCAGCTTACTAGCGGGAGGACAGTCGGAGACCCAGTACTTC. Residues: CASSLLAGGQSETQYF.

The chain employs TRBV20-1 and TRBJ1-2; D gene unclear. Germline V lookup: CDR1 DFQATT, CDR2 SNEGSKA (reference sequence). V was trimmed by 1 base and J by 5 bases, leaving 11 bases between them. CDR3 length: 13 residues. The CDR3: CSARVEKWYGYTF. CDR3 coding DNA: TGCAGTGCTAGAGTCGAGAAGTGGTATGGCTACACCTTC.

The chain carries TRBV18 and TRBJ2-1; 11 bases are a match to TRBD2. The V gene's germline CDR1 is KGHSH and CDR2 LQKENI. The CDR3 contains 14 residues. The junction had 6 bases not matched to a gene; V was cut back by 8 bases and J by 6 bases. DNA of the CDR3: TGTGCCAGCCCAGGTACTAGCGGGAGCAATGAGCAGTTCTTC. This translates into CASPGTSGSNEQFF.

There are many counts of this clonotype. V gene TRBV7-8 combines with J gene TRBJ2-2; possible D gene TRBD2, 5 bases. CDR1 SGHVS and CDR2 FQNEAQ come from the germline V gene. CDR3 length: 14 amino acids. V lost 5 bases, J lost 4 bases, and 11 bases lay in between. The CDR3 loop is CASSPVGGTGELFF. CDR3 DNA: TGTGCCAGCAGCCCCGTAGGAGGCACCGGGGAGCTGTTTTTT.

The chain couples TRBV28 to TRBJ1-5, with 8 bases identical to TRBD1. The CDR3 loop spans 15 amino acids. Germline V gene lookup returns CDR1 MDHEN and CDR2 SYDVKM. V trimming: 10 bases; J trimming: 2 bases; junction bases outside the gene matches: 10. CDR3 in DNA: TGTGCCACGGAACGCAGGGGGCTTGGCAATCAGCCCCAGCATTTT. Protein product: CATERRGLGNQPQHF.

This clonotype was seen a few times. V usage is TRBV18 and J usage is TRBJ1-3; TRBD1 agrees at 9 bases. Per germline, CDR1 KGHSH and CDR2 LQKENI. This CDR3 contains 16 residues. Trimming removed 0 bases from V and 2 bases from J; junction bases left unmatched: 2. CDR3 sequence (DNA): TGTGCCAGCTCACCACCTGGGGACAGGGCTGGAAACACCATATATTTT. Protein: CASSPPGDRAGNTIYF. The complete variable domain, with remaining parts taken from reference TRBV18 and TRBJ1-3, reads NAGVMQNPRHLVRRRGQEARLRCSPMKGHSHVYWYRQLPEEGLKFMVYLQKENIIDESGMPKERFSAEFPKEGPSILRIQQVVRGDSAAYFCASSPPGDRAGNTIYFGEGSWLTVV.

This clonotype was seen a handful of times. The chain uses TRBV4-3 and TRBJ1-1; tentative D call: TRBD1 (5 bases). The length of the CDR3 is 14 residues. Germline assignment: CDR1 LGHNA and CDR2 YSLEER. V was trimmed by 1 base and J by 5 bases, leaving 11 bases between them. The DNA of the CDR3 is TGCGCCAGCAGCCAAGTGAGACAGAAAACTGAAGCTTTCTTT. This translates into CASSQVRQKTEAFF.

The J gene is TRBJ2-7, the V gene TRBV18; 7 bases fit TRBD2. The germline V gene encodes CDR1 KGHSH and CDR2 LQKENI. V was clipped by 3 bases and J by 3 bases; unmatched bases: 5. CDR3 size: 14 residues. In DNA form, the CDR3 reads TGTGCCAGCTCACCTGATCTAGCGGTCTACGAGCAGTACTTC. Its protein product is CASSPDLAVYEQYF.

This clonotype showed up just a few times. The chain joins TRBV4-3 to TRBJ1-2; D is unresolved. Germline CDR1 reads LGHNA; CDR2 reads YSLEER. Trimming removed 3 bases at V and 8 bases at J, with 16 bases between. CDR3 length: 14 amino acids. The CDR3 nucleotides are TGCGCCAGCAGCCAGCGGCAGGTGCCGGGAGGCTACACCTTC. Translating gives CASSQRQVPGGYTF.

This clonotype was seen more than once but under ten times. The rearrangement links TRBV20-1 to TRBJ2-1, with TRBD2 matching over 10 bases. This CDR3 has 16 residues. Germline CDR1 DFQATT, CDR2 SNEGSKA (reference sequence). With V trimmed by 1 base and J by 5 bases, 8 bases remained unmatched. CDR3 nucleotides: TGCAGTGCTAGAGCATGGACTAGCGGTATGCACAATGAGCAGTTCTTC. Translated: CSARAWTSGMHNEQFF.

The J gene is TRBJ2-3, the V gene TRBV9; D is ambiguous. Per germline, CDR1 SGDLS and CDR2 YYNGEE. Trimming cost V 2 bases and J 5 bases, with 6 bases left between them. The CDR3 contains 12 residues. CDR3 amino acids: CASSVNLDTQYF. DNA for the CDR3: TGTGCCAGCAGCGTCAACTTAGATACGCAGTATTTT.

The gene calls are TRBV4-2 and TRBJ2-1; 9 bases fit TRBD2. This CDR3 is 15 amino acids long. The germline V gene has CDR1 LGHNA and CDR2 YNFKEQ. The ends lost 4 bases at V and 5 bases at J; junction bases unmatched: 6. The DNA for the CDR3 is TGTGCCAGCAGCCGTCAGGTAGCGGGAGACAATGAGCAGTTCTTC. Its translation is CASSRQVAGDNEQFF.

The V call is TRBV19, the J call TRBJ2-2; the D gene is possibly TRBD1 (7 bases). Germline values: CDR1 LNHDA, CDR2 SQIVND (reference sequence). With 7 bases removed from V and 4 bases from J, the gap between germline ends came to 13 bases. This CDR3 comprises 14 residues. This CDR3 reads CASNAGQLTGELFF. CDR3 nucleotide sequence: TGTGCCAGTAATGCGGGACAGCTCACCGGGGAGCTGTTTTTT. Drawing the rest from reference TRBV19 and TRBJ2-2, the complete variable domain is DGGITQSPKYLFRKEGQNVTLSCEQNLNHDAMYWYRQDPGQGLRLIYYSQIVNDFQKGDIAEGYSVSREKKESFPLTVTSAQKNPTAFYLCASNAGQLTGELFFGEGSRLTVL.

This clonotype was observed a few times. Its ends do not fully match the called genes, so a read error is possible. V usage is TRBV28 and J usage is TRBJ1-4; D call uncertain. Per the germline V gene, CDR1 is MDHEN and CDR2 is SYDVKM. This CDR3 comprises 13 residues. CDR3 residues: CAGRKPANEKLFF. CDR3 nucleotide sequence: TGTGCCGGCAGGAAGCCGGCTAATGAAAAACTGTTTTTT. The complete variable domain, with remaining parts taken from reference TRBV28 and TRBJ1-4, reads DVKVTQSSRYLVKRTGEKVFLECVQDMDHENMFWYRQDPGLGLRLIYFSYDVKMKEKGDIPEGYSVSREKKERFSLILESASTNQTSMYLCAGRKPANEKLFFGSGTQLSVL.

This clonotype has just a few counts. The rearrangement links TRBV6-2 or TRBV6-3 to TRBJ2-7, with 7 positions matching TRBD1. CDR1 MNHEY and CDR2 SVGEGT come from the germline V gene. This CDR3 spans 15 amino acids. V gave up 8 bases and J gave up 4 bases; unmatched junction bases: 14. The DNA of the CDR3 is TGTGCCAGCTTAACAAGACAGGGTGGAGAATACGAGCAGTACTTC. Protein product: CASLTRQGGEYEQYF.

This chain links TRBV7-2 with TRBJ2-1; D gene uncertain. The CDR3 covers 14 residues. Trimming left V 1 base short and J 7 bases short, with 11 bases between. Germline V gene data show CDR1 as SGHTA and CDR2 as FQGNSA. The CDR3, as DNA: TGTGCCAGCAGCTTAGAAGGGTTGGGGAATGAGCAGTTCTTC. Translated, it gives CASSLEGLGNEQFF.